Presented here are 20 T cell receptor beta chains from one specimen sequenced in a study of OX40 agonist ivuxolimab in advanced cancers. This table comes from immunoSEQ multiplex PCR, and its TCRdb copy is limited to in-frame clones, with some not included. The sample lists approximately 50,000 clones; approximately 91% were seen once. The sample consisted of CD4+ or CD8+ T cells sorted from blood, taken in a trial of the OX40 agonist ivuxolimab. These receptor sequences come from an adult with an advanced solid tumor such as melanoma, head and neck, liver or kidney cancer.

The V gene is TRBV6-5, the J gene TRBJ1-1; TRBD1 might be the D (5 bases). V lost 7 bases, J lost 1 base, and 13 bases lay in between. The CDR3 is 14 amino acids. The germline V gene has CDR1 MNHEY and CDR2 SVGAGI. CDR3 sequence (DNA): TGTGCCAGCATCGAGCAGGGTCCGAACACTGAAGCTTTCTTT. It specifies CASIEQGPNTEAFF.

The V call is TRBV19, the J call TRBJ2-6; D gene ambiguous. Germline V gives CDR1 LNHDA, CDR2 SQIVND (reference sequence). V was pared by 2 bases and J by 0 bases, with 2 bases between. This CDR3 has 14 amino acids. CDR3 coding DNA: TGTGCCAGTAGTATATCCTCTGGGGCCAACGTCCTGACTTTC. It translates to CASSISSGANVLTF.

This chain uses TRBV19 with TRBJ1-1; D might be TRBD1 (5 bases). This CDR3 comprises 16 residues. Germline-derived CDR1 and CDR2 are LNHDA and SQIVND (reference sequence). Trimming cost V 6 bases and J 3 bases, with 20 bases left between them. This chain's CDR3 is CASRMGRYQVDTEAFF. The DNA for the CDR3 is TGTGCCAGTAGAATGGGGCGTTATCAGGTGGACACTGAAGCTTTCTTT.

The chain joins TRBV6-5 to TRBJ2-3, with D possibly TRBD2 on 6 matching bases. CDR1 is MNHEY and CDR2 is SVGAGI in the germline V gene. The CDR3 spans 12 residues. V was cut by 5 bases and J by 6 bases, with 9 bases left in between. CDR3 in DNA: TGTGCCAGCAGTCCTGGGGGGGATACGCAGTATTTT. This codes for CASSPGGDTQYF.

The chain links TRBV18 to TRBJ2-7; maybe TRBD1 (6 bases). Trimming took off 3 bases at V and 0 bases at J, with 9 bases between the two ends. CDR1 is KGHSH and CDR2 is LQKENI in the germline V gene. CDR3 length: 14 amino acids. CDR3 bases: TGTGCCAGCTCACCCGACAGGAACTCCTACGAGCAGTACTTC. Translation gives CASSPDRNSYEQYF.

This clone was seen only once. The chain recombines TRBV5-6 with TRBJ2-5, with TRBD2 matching 8 bases. The CDR3 runs to 15 residues. Germline V gene sequence: CDR1 SGHDT, CDR2 YYEEEE. The V segment lost 3 bases and the J segment 1 base; nucleotides outside the gene matches: 5. CDR3 amino acids: CASSSELAVQETQYF. The CDR3 coding sequence is TGTGCCAGCAGCTCGGAACTAGCGGTCCAAGAGACCCAGTACTTC.

The chain couples TRBV7-2 to TRBJ2-5; TRBD2 is a possible D gene (6 bases). Trimming took 5 bases from V and 9 from J, leaving 10 bases between them. CDR3 length: 11 residues. Germline CDR1 and CDR2: SGHTA and FQGNSA. This CDR3 is CASSLGEAQYF. The DNA of the CDR3 is TGTGCCAGCAGCCTCGGGGAGGCCCAGTACTTC.

The chain is built from TRBV5-4 and TRBJ2-2; TRBD2 aligns across 14 bases. The V gene's germline CDR1 is SGHNT and CDR2 YYREEE (reference sequence). V trimming: 4 bases; J trimming: 4 bases; junction bases outside the gene matches: 9. There are 18 residues in the CDR3. CDR3 nucleotides: TGTGCCAGCAGCCCCGCGGGACTAGCGGGAGCTCGCACCGGGGAGCTGTTTTTT. This codes for CASSPAGLAGARTGELFF.

V usage is TRBV4-3 and J usage is TRBJ2-3, with 8 positions matching TRBD2. This CDR3 has 14 residues. J lost 6 bases, V lost 6 bases, and 8 bases had no gene match. CDR1 is LGHNA, CDR2 YSLEER, per germline. This chain's CDR3 is CASSPSGSGDTQYF. CDR3 nucleotide sequence: TGCGCCAGCAGTCCAAGCGGGAGTGGGGATACGCAGTATTTT.

The chain carries TRBV10-3 and TRBJ2-7, with 7 nucleotides matching TRBD2. CDR1 ENHRY and CDR2 SYGVKD come from the germline V gene. CDR3 length: 14 residues. The ends lost 7 bases at V and 5 bases at J; junction bases unmatched: 11. The DNA of the CDR3 is TGTGCCATCAAAGTCGCGGGAGCGCCCCACGAGCAGTACTTC. Protein sequence: CAIKVAGAPHEQYF.

The V and J genes are TRBV5-6 and TRBJ1-1, with D unresolved. V lost 0 bases and J 10 bases, leaving 10 bases between the germline ends. Germline V gene sequence: CDR1 SGHDT, CDR2 YYEEEE. This CDR3 is 12 amino acids long. Here the CDR3 DNA reads TGTGCCAGCAGCTTGGCCGGGATCGGAGCTTTCTTT. Its translation: CASSLAGIGAFF.

The sample holds a few counts of this clone. The J gene is TRBJ2-1, the V gene TRBV7-6, with 9 bases fitting TRBD1. Trimming took 4 bases from V and 6 from J; bases not matched to a gene: 19. From germline, CDR1 is SGHVS and CDR2 FNYEAQ. The CDR3 length is 19 residues. This CDR3 reads CASSSRDRGAIGLANEQFF. CDR3 DNA: TGTGCCAGCAGCTCCCGAGACAGGGGGGCAATAGGACTTGCCAATGAGCAGTTCTTC. Drawing the rest from reference TRBV7-6 and TRBJ2-1, the complete variable domain is GAGVSQSPRYKVTKRGQDVALRCDPISGHVSLYWYRQALGQGPEFLTYFNYEAQQDKSGLPNDRFSAERPEGSISTLTIQRTEQRDSAMYRCASSSRDRGAIGLANEQFFGPGTRLTVL.

This clone was detected only a few times. J is TRBJ1-2 and V is TRBV29-1; TRBD1 matches at 8 bases. This CDR3 region has 12 residues. CDR1 SQVTM and CDR2 ANQGSEA come from the germline V gene. Unmatched junction bases numbered 3, after V lost 7 bases and J lost 2 bases. This CDR3 reads CSAGQGNYGYTF. The CDR3 DNA is TGCAGCGCTGGACAGGGAAACTATGGCTACACCTTC.

This chain connects TRBV7-2 to TRBJ2-2, with 11 bases identical to TRBD2. The CDR3 has 17 residues. V lost 1 base and J lost 6; bases outside the gene matches: 7. In germline, CDR1 is SGHTA, CDR2 FQGNSA. CDR3 DNA sequence: TGTGCCAGCAGCTTAGTGAGGACTAGCGGGTGGCCCGGGGAGCTGTTTTTT. It codes for CASSLVRTSGWPGELFF.

The V call is TRBV5-5, the J call TRBJ1-5; no reliable D call. CDR3 length: 16 amino acids. The V and J ends lost 0 bases and 0 bases respectively, with 10 bases between them. Germline V CDR1 and CDR2: SGHKS, YYEKEE (reference sequence). The CDR3 reads CASSLGGHSSNQPQHF. The CDR3 nucleotides are TGTGCCAGCAGCTTGGGTGGTCACAGTAGCAATCAGCCCCAGCATTTT.

The J gene is TRBJ2-3, the V gene TRBV18, with 8 bases lining up with TRBD1. Germline CDR1 is KGHSH and CDR2 is LQKENI. J was trimmed by 1 base and V by 5 bases; bases with no gene match: 5. The CDR3 length is 15 residues. CDR3 amino acids: CASSAGQGGTDTQYF. Written as DNA, the CDR3 is TGTGCCAGCTCAGCCGGACAGGGCGGCACAGATACGCAGTATTTT.

This chain joins TRBV6-1 and TRBJ2-5; 11 nucleotides agree with TRBD2. The CDR3 runs to 15 residues. The germline CDR1 and CDR2 sequences are MNHNS and SASEGT. Unmatched junction bases numbered 4, after V lost 6 bases and J lost 1 base. This CDR3 reads CASSSSGGAQETQYF. The CDR3 DNA is TGTGCCAGCAGCAGTAGCGGGGGGGCCCAAGAGACCCAGTACTTC.

The chain has TRBV7-2 and TRBJ2-1, with D possibly being TRBD1 or TRBD2 (5 bases each). Between the trimmed V and J ends, which lost 5 bases and 5 bases, there was a span of 13 bases. CDR3 length: 14 amino acids. Germline values: CDR1 SGHTA, CDR2 FQGNSA. CDR3 in amino acids: CASSLSGTHNEQFF. The CDR3, as DNA: TGTGCCAGCAGCCTCTCCGGGACGCACAATGAGCAGTTCTTC. Based on the CDR3 plus reference TRBV7-2 and TRBJ2-1, the full variable domain is GAGVSQSPSNKVTEKGKDVELRCDPISGHTALYWYRQSLGQGLEFLIYFQGNSAPDKSGLPSDRFSAERTGGSVSTLTIQRTQQEDSAVYLCASSLSGTHNEQFFGPGTRLTVL.

Concerning this clone: Other DNA sequences in the same sample also yield this CDR3. This chain connects TRBV5-1 to TRBJ1-3; 7 bases are shared with TRBD1. The CDR3 contains 15 residues. The ends lost 2 bases at V and 4 bases at J; junction bases unmatched: 6. The germline V gene has CDR1 SGHRS and CDR2 YFSETQ. CDR3 residues: CASSFRTGAGNTIYF. As DNA, the CDR3 is TGCGCCAGCAGCTTTCGCACAGGGGCGGGAAACACCATATATTTT.

The rearrangement uses TRBV7-3 and TRBJ2-1; a possible D gene is TRBD2 (6 bases). The CDR3 is made up of 16 amino acids. V lost 0 bases to trimming and J lost 4 bases, with 13 bases between them. Per germline, CDR1 SGHTA and CDR2 FQGTGA. The CDR3 nucleotides are TGTGCCAGCAGCTTAACGCCGGGACTGGCTTACAATGAGCAGTTCTTC. Translated, it gives CASSLTPGLAYNEQFF.